Below are 20 T cell receptor beta chains sequenced from a single sample in a study of T cells in Graves' hyperthyroidism and ophthalmopathy. From RNA transcripts, TCR beta CDR3 regions were amplified. The HTBI primer set was used in a first-round RT-PCR of the TCR CDR3. TCRdb re-called the multiplex PCR reads with MiXCR, one entry per CDR3 protein. The table has 500,000 to 800,000 distinct CDR3 sequences, about 45% seen once. Sequencing was done on a sample of peripheral blood or thyroid tissue (not recorded which). These receptor sequences come from an adult man with Graves' disease, either hyperthyroidism or ophthalmopathy (not recorded which).

This clonotype was detected many times. The chain links TRBV11-2 to TRBJ1-1; D perhaps matches TRBD1 (5 bases). The CDR3 covers 14 residues. Trimming removed 1 base at V and 1 base at J, with 7 bases between. Germline lookup yields CDR1 SGHAT and CDR2 FQNNGV. The CDR3 DNA reads TGTGCCAGCAGCTTAGGACAGCAGAACACTGAAGCTTTCTTT. This sequence encodes CASSLGQQNTEAFF.

The J gene is TRBJ1-2, the V gene TRBV2, with TRBD1 identical over 7 bases. Germline CDR1 reads SNHLY; CDR2 reads FYNNEI. The CDR3 spans 15 residues. V was pared by 6 bases and J by 2 bases, with 9 bases of the junction left unmatched. The CDR3 is CASSFENRGNYGYTF. The CDR3, as DNA: TGTGCCAGCAGCTTTGAGAACAGGGGAAACTATGGCTACACCTTC.

The chain is built from TRBV20-1 and TRBJ1-2, with a tentative D call TRBD1 (6 bases). This CDR3 contains 13 residues. The germline gives CDR1 DFQATT, CDR2 SNEGSKA (reference sequence). V dropped 6 bases and J dropped 6 bases, with 17 bases sitting between them. CDR3 amino acids: CSAVQGIQDGYTF. CDR3 coding DNA: TGCAGTGCCGTTCAGGGGATACAGGATGGCTACACCTTC.

Many counts were recorded for this clonotype. This chain links TRBV29-1 with TRBJ1-2; a possible D gene is TRBD1 (5 bases). CDR1 SQVTM and CDR2 ANQGSEA come from the germline V gene. V gave up 7 bases and J gave up 5 bases, with 14 bases separating them. CDR3 length: 12 amino acids. This CDR3 is CSALGTVYGYTF. The CDR3 region has the DNA TGCAGCGCCCTAGGGACTGTTTATGGCTACACCTTC. Filled out from reference TRBV29-1 and TRBJ1-2, the complete variable domain reads SAVISQKPSRDICQRGTSLTIQCQVDSQVTMMFWYRQQPGQSLTLIATANQGSEATYESGFVIDKFPISRPNLTFSTLTVSNMSPEDSSIYLCSALGTVYGYTFGSGTRLTVV.

Comment on this clonotype: The conserved closing phenylalanine or tryptophan is absent in this CDR3, likely reflecting a read error. No DNA is shown, since the ends of the CDR3 on it are uncertain; the CDR3 is the one TCRdb lists. The chain recombines TRBV9 with TRBJ2-5; TRBD1 is the table's D call, not checked against the DNA. The CDR3 sequence runs 14 residues, both termini included. Germline V gives CDR1 SGDLS, CDR2 YYNGEE. The CDR3 is CASSAGTGGRRPST.

This chain links TRBV5-1 with TRBJ2-7, with D perhaps TRBD1 (6 bases). This CDR3 contains 16 residues. From germline, CDR1 is SGHRS and CDR2 YFSETQ. Trimming cost V 0 bases and J 3 bases, with 16 bases left between them. The CDR3 loop reads CASSLATTGASYEQYF. As DNA, the CDR3 is TGCGCCAGCAGCTTGGCCACGACAGGAGCAAGCTACGAGCAGTACTTC.

V usage is TRBV19 and J usage is TRBJ2-7; 9 positions match TRBD1. This CDR3 spans 12 amino acids. CDR1 is LNHDA, CDR2 SQIVND, per germline (reference sequence). V dropped 11 bases and J dropped 5; count of bases not matched to a gene: 7. CDR3 protein: CAGRDREDEQYF. CDR3 DNA: TGTGCCGGAAGGGACAGGGAGGACGAGCAGTACTTC. The full variable domain, completed using reference TRBV19 and TRBJ2-7, is DGGITQSPKYLFRKEGQNVTLSCEQNLNHDAMYWYRQDPGQGLRLIYYSQIVNDFQKGDIAEGYSVSREKKESFPLTVTSAQKNPTAFYLCAGRDREDEQYFGPGTRLTVT.

This clonotype was found once. The genes are TRBV11-1 and TRBJ2-7, with D perhaps matching TRBD1 or TRBD2 (7 bases each). The V end lost 5 bases, the J end lost 7 bases, and 18 bases lay between the germline ends. The CDR3 loop spans 14 amino acids. CDR1 and CDR2 (germline): SGHAT, FQDESV (reference sequence). CDR3 protein: CASSPGLGGDEQYF. The DNA for the CDR3 is TGTGCCAGCAGCCCCGGACTAGGGGGCGATGAGCAGTACTTC.

As regards this clonotype: Germline is not matched at one junction end, which may reflect a read error. The genes are TRBV6-6 and TRBJ2-7; D might be TRBD2 (5 bases). CDR3 length equals 14 residues. Germline lookup yields CDR1 MNHNY and CDR2 SVGAGI (reference sequence). CDR3 loop: CATSDSGENYEQYF. The DNA for the CDR3 is TGTGCCACCAGTGATTCCGGGGAGAACTACGAGCAGTACTTC.

The chain links TRBV20-1 to TRBJ1-1, with 12 nucleotides matching TRBD1. Germline V lookup: CDR1 DFQATT, CDR2 SNEGSKA (reference sequence). V trimming: 7 bases; J trimming: 6 bases; junction bases outside the gene matches: 3. This CDR3 spans 12 amino acids. The CDR3 sequence is CSVGTGGSEAFF. The CDR3 DNA reads TGCAGTGTTGGGACAGGGGGCTCTGAAGCTTTCTTT.

The genes are TRBV11-3 and TRBJ1-1; D may be TRBD1 (6 bases). The CDR3 runs 16 residues. Trimming pared 0 bases from V and 0 bases from J, leaving 11 bases between. Per the germline V gene, CDR1 is SGHNT and CDR2 is YENEEA. CDR3 sequence: CASSLDMDRVNTEAFF. CDR3 coding DNA: TGTGCCAGCAGCTTAGATATGGACAGAGTGAACACTGAAGCTTTCTTT.

The CDR3 loop reads CASSVEAQMNTEAFF. The CDR3 nucleotides read TGTGCCAGCAGCGTAGAAGCACAGATGAACACTGAAGCTTTCTTT. The V gene is TRBV9, the J gene TRBJ1-1, with D unresolved. V was shortened by 0 bases and J by 0 bases, with 9 bases between the two germline ends. Germline assignment: CDR1 SGDLS and CDR2 YYNGEE. The CDR3 has 15 amino acids.

This clonotype was detected many times. The chain carries TRBV20-1 and TRBJ1-4, with TRBD1 identical over 9 bases. CDR3 size: 15 residues. The germline V gene has CDR1 DFQATT and CDR2 SNEGSKA (reference sequence). With 1 base clipped from V and 8 bases from J, the junction kept 8 bases outside the gene matches. CDR3 sequence reads: CSARVTQGAREKLFF. CDR3 bases: TGCAGTGCTAGAGTCACACAGGGGGCAAGGGAAAAACTGTTTTTT.

The chain combines TRBV6-4 with TRBJ2-2; D ambiguous. Per the germline V gene, CDR1 is MRHNA and CDR2 is SNTAGT. This CDR3 has 12 residues. The V end lost 2 bases, the J end lost 8 bases, and 6 bases lay between the germline ends. CDR3: CASSDATGELFF. The CDR3 DNA follows: TGTGCCAGCAGTGACGCTACGGGGGAGCTGTTTTTT.

This rearrangement joins TRBV2 to TRBJ1-2; D unresolved. This CDR3 has 13 residues. Germline V lookup: CDR1 SNHLY, CDR2 FYNNEI. With 5 bases removed from V and 2 bases from J, the gap between germline ends came to 9 bases. The CDR3 DNA reads as TGTGCCAGCAGTACGCTAGGAAACTATGGCTACACCTTC. Translating it yields CASSTLGNYGYTF.

This clonotype has a count of ten or more. The J gene is TRBJ1-1, the V gene TRBV29-1; D may be TRBD1 (5 bases). V shed 7 bases and J shed 7 bases, with 10 bases lying between them. Germline loops: CDR1 SQVTM, CDR2 ANQGSEA. The CDR3 covers 10 residues. The CDR3: CSGGGSEAFF. Here the CDR3 DNA reads TGCAGCGGGGGGGGGAGTGAAGCTTTCTTT.

This rearrangement joins TRBV29-1 to TRBJ1-2; the match to TRBD1 covers 9 bases. The CDR3 has 13 residues. V lost 8 bases, J lost 3 bases, and 7 bases stayed unmatched. The germline V gene encodes CDR1 SQVTM and CDR2 ANQGSEA. The CDR3 DNA sequence: TGCAGCTTGGACAGGGGTGCGTACTATGGCTACACCTTC. Residues: CSLDRGAYYGYTF.

The chain has TRBV29-1 and TRBJ1-1; D is perhaps TRBD1 (6 bases). Trimming took 8 bases from V and 2 from J, leaving 15 bases between them. The germline CDR1 and CDR2 sequences are SQVTM and ANQGSEA. This CDR3 region has 13 residues. The DNA of the CDR3 is TGCAGCTTGAAGGGACACGTTAACACTGAAGCTTTCTTT. It codes for CSLKGHVNTEAFF.

In its sample, this clonotype was seen a few times. DNA of the CDR3: TGCAGTGCTAGAGAACTAGGACAAGGACGCTACGAGCAGTACTTC. Its protein product is CSARELGQGRYEQYF. This chain joins TRBV20-1 and TRBJ2-7, with D perhaps matching TRBD1 or TRBD2 (5 bases each). Trimming removed 0 bases from V and 3 bases from J, with 15 bases in between. The CDR3 length is 15 residues. Germline CDR1 is DFQATT and CDR2 is SNEGSKA (reference sequence).

CDR3 amino acids: CSATGTDQETQYF. CDR3 DNA: TGCAGTGCTACAGGGACAGACCAAGAGACCCAGTACTTC. The chain employs TRBV20-1 and TRBJ2-5, with 7 bases that match TRBD1. The CDR3 covers 13 residues. Germline CDR1 reads DFQATT; CDR2 reads SNEGSKA (reference sequence). The V segment lost 4 bases and the J segment 0 bases; nucleotides outside the gene matches: 2.